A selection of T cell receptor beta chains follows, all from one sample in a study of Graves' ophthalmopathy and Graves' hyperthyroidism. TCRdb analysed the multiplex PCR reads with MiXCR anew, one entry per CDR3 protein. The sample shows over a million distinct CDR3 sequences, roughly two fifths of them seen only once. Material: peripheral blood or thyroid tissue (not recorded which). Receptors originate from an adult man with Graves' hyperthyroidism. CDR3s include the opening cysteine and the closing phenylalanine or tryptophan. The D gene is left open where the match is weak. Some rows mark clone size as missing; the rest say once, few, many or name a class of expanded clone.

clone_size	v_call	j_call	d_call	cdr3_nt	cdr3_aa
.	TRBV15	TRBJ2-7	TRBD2	TGTGCCACTACCCCCGGGACTAGCTTTCACGAGCAGTACTTC	CATTPGTSFHEQYF
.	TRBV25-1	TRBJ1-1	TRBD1	TGTGCTAGAGGGGACAGGGGGCGATTTAATGAAGCTTTCTTT	CARGDRGRFNEAFF
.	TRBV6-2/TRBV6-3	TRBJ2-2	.	TGTGCCAGCAGTATACCGGGAACTTCCACCGGGGAGCTGTTTTTT	CASSIPGTSTGELFF
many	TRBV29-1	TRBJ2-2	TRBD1	TGCAGCGTCGCACTGCAGGGGGCGGCCGGGGAGCTGTTTTTT	CSVALQGAAGELFF
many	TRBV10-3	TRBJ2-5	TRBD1	TGTGCCATCAGAGGACAGGGAGAGACCCAGTACTTC	CAIRGQGETQYF
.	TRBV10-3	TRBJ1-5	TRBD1	TGTGCCAGCAGTTTAACAGGGGCGGTGGGTGGCAATCAGCCCCAGCATTTT	CASSLTGAVGGNQPQHF
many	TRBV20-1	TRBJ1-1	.	TGCAGTGCTAGATCCGGGGGAGGGGGCACTGAAGCTTTCTTT	CSARSGGGGTEAFF
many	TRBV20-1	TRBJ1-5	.	TGCAGTGCCGTTGACCGCGCCGGGGGGGCCCAGCATTTT	CSAVDRAGGAQHF
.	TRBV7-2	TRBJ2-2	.	TGTGCCAGCAGCCAAGATATGAGAGGGTTTTTAGGACCCGGGGAGCTGTTTTTT	CASSQDMRGFLGPGELFF
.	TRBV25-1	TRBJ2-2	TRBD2	TGTGCCAGCAGCGTCGGACAGGCGGGACTAGCTGGGGAGCTGCTTTTT	CASSVGQAGLAGELLF
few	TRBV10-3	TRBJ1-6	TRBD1	TGTGCCATCAGTGAGTCCGGGACAGGGGGAGTGGTTAATAATTCACCCCTCCACTTT	CAISESGTGGVVNNSPLHF
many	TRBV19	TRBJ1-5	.	TGTGCCAGTAAGTGGGGTTCAAGCAATCAGCCCCAGCATTTT	CASKWGSSNQPQHF
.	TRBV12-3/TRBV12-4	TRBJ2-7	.	TGTGCCAGCCGTCGCGGGGACCCTATCTACGAGCAGTACTTC	CASRRGDPIYEQYF
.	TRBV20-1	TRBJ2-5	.	TGCAGTGCTACCCTGGCGTACCCGTACTTC	CSATLAYPYF
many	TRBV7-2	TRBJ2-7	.	TGTGCCAGCACCACAGACCGACGCTCCTACGAGCAGTACTTC	CASTTDRRSYEQYF
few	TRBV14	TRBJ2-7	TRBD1	TGTGCCAGCAGCCGACAGACAGGGGTCTCCTACGAGCAGTACTTC	CASSRQTGVSYEQYF
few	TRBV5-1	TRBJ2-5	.	TGCGCCAGCAGCTTGTTATGGTCAGCTCTTCAAGAGACCCAGTACTTC	CASSLLWSALQETQYF
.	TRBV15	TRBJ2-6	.	TGTGCCACCAGTAGAGATTCCGGAGGTGGGGCCAGCGTCCTGACTTTC	CATSRDSGGGASVLTF
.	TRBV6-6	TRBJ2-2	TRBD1	TGTGCCAGCAGTTACGGGGACAGGGTATCCTCCGGGGAGCTGTTTTTT	CASSYGDRVSSGELFF
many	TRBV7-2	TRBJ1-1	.	TGCGCCAGCAGCTTGGGTCGGGGGATGAACACTGAAGCTTTCTTT	CASSLGRGMNTEAFF
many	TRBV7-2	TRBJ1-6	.	TGTGCCAGCAGCTTAGGGACGATGCGGTCACCCCTCCACTTT	CASSLGTMRSPLHF
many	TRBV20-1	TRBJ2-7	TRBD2	TGCAGTGCGAGTGGGCTAATAGCGGGGAGAGATCTCGAGCAGTACTTC	CSASGLIAGRDLEQYF
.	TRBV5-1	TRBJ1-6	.	TGCGCCAGCAGATGGGCAGGGAAGGCCATTTCACCCCTCCACTTT	CASRWAGKAISPLHF
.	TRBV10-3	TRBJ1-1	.	TGTGCCATCAGCCGGGACACAGAAGCTTTCTTT	CAISRDTEAFF
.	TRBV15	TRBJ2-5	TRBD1	TGTGCCACCAGCAGGGGAGACAGGGGGATCGAGACCCAGTACTTC	CATSRGDRGIETQYF
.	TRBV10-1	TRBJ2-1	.	TGCGCCAGCAGTGAGTCGCCAGGGTCCCACAATGAGCAGTTCTTC	CASSESPGSHNEQFF
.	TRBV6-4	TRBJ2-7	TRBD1	TGTGCCAGCAGTGATTACGGGACAGGGGGCTACGAGCAGTACTTC	CASSDYGTGGYEQYF
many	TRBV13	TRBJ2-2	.	TGTGCCAGCAGCCCCCTCGTTGGGGAGCTGTTTTTT	CASSPLVGELFF
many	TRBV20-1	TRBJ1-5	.	TGCAGTGCTAGAGATTCGGCAGGGATTCAGCCCCAGCATTTT	CSARDSAGIQPQHF
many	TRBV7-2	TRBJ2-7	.	TGTGCCAGCAGCTTAAGTCCAGGAACTGGCGAGCAGTACTTC	CASSLSPGTGEQYF
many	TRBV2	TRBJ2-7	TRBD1	TGTGCCAGCAGTGAACAAGCGACAGGGGCCGGCGAGCAGTACTTC	CASSEQATGAGEQYF
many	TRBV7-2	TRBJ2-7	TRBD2	TGTGCCAGCAGCCCGGGACTAGCGGGAGGGACCTACGAGCAGTACTTC	CASSPGLAGGTYEQYF
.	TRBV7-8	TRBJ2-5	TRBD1	TGCGCCAGCAGCCCTGGGACAGGGGGCTGGTCGAGGGAGACCCAGTACTTC	CASSPGTGGWSRETQYF
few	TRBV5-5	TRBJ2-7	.	TGTGCCAGCAGCCGTGGGCCTCCTGGCAACGAGCAGTACTTC	CASSRGPPGNEQYF
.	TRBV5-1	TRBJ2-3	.	TGCGCCAGCAGCTCGACTAGGTCTGAGGATACGCAGTATTTT	CASSSTRSEDTQYF
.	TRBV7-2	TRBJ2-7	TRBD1	TGTGCCAGCAAATTGGGGGCAGGGGGCGCCTACGAGCAGTACTTC	CASKLGAGGAYEQYF
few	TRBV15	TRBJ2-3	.	TGTGCCACCAGCAGTGACACAGATACGCAGTATTTT	CATSSDTDTQYF
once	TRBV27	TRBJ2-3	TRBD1	TGTGCCAGCAGTTTAGGGACAGGGGGCGCGACAGATACGCAGTATTTT	CASSLGTGGATDTQYF
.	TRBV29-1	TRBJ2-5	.	TGCAGCGCTGAGGAGGCGGGGACCCAAGAGACCCAGTACTTC	CSAEEAGTQETQYF
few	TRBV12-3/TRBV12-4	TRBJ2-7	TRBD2	TGTGCCAGCAGTTTTTCACTAGCGGGCGCCTTCTCCTACGAGCAGTACTTC	CASSFSLAGAFSYEQYF
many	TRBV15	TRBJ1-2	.	TGTGCCACCAGCAGAGAAAGGAGTATTGGCTACACCTTC	CATSRERSIGYTF
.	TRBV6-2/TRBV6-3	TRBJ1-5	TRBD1	TGTGCCAGCAGTCCCTGGACAGGCCAGGGCAATCAGCCCCAGCATTTT	CASSPWTGQGNQPQHF
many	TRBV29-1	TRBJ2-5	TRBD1	TGCAGCGTCGGTAGGACAGGGGGCCCGGCCCAGTACTTC	CSVGRTGGPAQYF
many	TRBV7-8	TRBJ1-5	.	TGTGCCAGCAGCTTCAACCGGGCAGAGAGCAATCAGCCCCAGCATTTT	CASSFNRAESNQPQHF
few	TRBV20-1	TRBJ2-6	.	TGCAGTGCTAGTCCGGGAGCCGAGGGGGACGTCCTGACTTTC	CSASPGAEGDVLTF
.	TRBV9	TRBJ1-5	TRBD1	TGTGCAAACAGGGGCCATAGCAATCAGCCCCAGCATTTT	CANRGHSNQPQHF